The next 19 T cell receptor beta chains were all read from a single sample in a study of blood T cell repertoires in COVID-19. Clones were sequenced by immunoSEQ multiplex PCR, and TCRdb holds only the in-frame ones, with some missing. Of under 150,000 clones listed, 80% are singletons. The sample was peripheral blood. The receptors come from a man in his sixties with active or convalescent COVID-19.

The rearrangement joins TRBV10-3 to TRBJ2-5; 7 bases are a match to TRBD1. Losses at the gene ends were 2 bases for V and 4 bases for J; bases not matched to a gene: 4. CDR3 length equals 14 residues. Per the germline V gene, CDR1 is ENHRY and CDR2 is SYGVKD. CDR3 sequence: CAISEKGGGETQYF. CDR3 coding DNA: TGTGCCATCAGTGAGAAAGGGGGCGGAGAGACCCAGTACTTC.

The CDR3 DNA follows: TGTGCCAGCAGCCGTACCGGGACAGGGGGAAACTATGGCTACACCTTC. Translating it yields CASSRTGTGGNYGYTF. The chain joins TRBV7-9 to TRBJ1-2; 11 bases agree with TRBD1. The CDR3 totals 16 residues. J was trimmed by 2 bases and V by 5 bases; bases with no gene match: 7. CDR1 and CDR2 (germline): SEHNR, FQNEAQ (reference sequence).

The chain uses TRBV19 and TRBJ1-4; no firm D call. V shed 9 bases and J shed 1 base, with 9 bases lying between them. Germline lookup yields CDR1 LNHDA and CDR2 SQIVND (reference sequence). This CDR3 is 13 amino acids long. The CDR3 region has the DNA TGTGCCAGCTCGAGAAAAACTAATGAAAAACTGTTTTTT. It codes for CASSRKTNEKLFF.

This sequence joins TRBV20-1 and TRBJ2-7; tentative D call: TRBD2 (6 bases). This CDR3 comprises 12 residues. CDR1 is DFQATT, CDR2 SNEGSKA, per germline (reference sequence). V lost 3 bases and J lost 5, with 11 bases in between. The CDR3 nucleotides are TGCAGTGCTAGTCCGGAGGGCCACGAGCAGTACTTC. It specifies CSASPEGHEQYF.

The rearrangement uses TRBV6-2 or TRBV6-3 and TRBJ2-1; the match to TRBD2 covers 14 bases. Trimming at V came to 4 bases and at J to 7 bases, leaving 12 bases not matched to a gene. The CDR3 is made up of 18 amino acids. Germline CDR1 reads MNHEY; CDR2 reads SVGEGT. CDR3 region: CASSLPPGTSGSSNEQFF. The DNA of the CDR3 is TGTGCCAGCAGTTTGCCTCCCGGGACTAGCGGGAGTTCGAATGAGCAGTTCTTC.

In this sample, this clone turned up once. The chain joins TRBV5-3 to TRBJ2-3; D remains unclear. TRBV5-3 is filed as an ORF, its function uncertain. Trimming pared 0 bases from V and 6 bases from J, leaving 17 bases between. The CDR3 has 16 amino acids. The CDR3 bases are TGTGCCAGAAGCTTGGCTCACTTGAGACGCAGGGATACGCAGTATTTT. It encodes CARSLAHLRRRDTQYF.

The chain has TRBV20-1 and TRBJ2-5; no reliable D call. V dropped 3 bases and J dropped 5 bases, with 7 bases sitting between them. From germline, CDR1 is DFQATT and CDR2 SNEGSKA (reference sequence). The CDR3 loop spans 11 amino acids. DNA of the CDR3: TGCAGTGCTAGGAGACACGAGACCCAGTACTTC. Its translation: CSARRHETQYF.

In its sample, this clone was seen a few times. The V gene is TRBV19, the J gene TRBJ1-3, with D uncertain. V was cut by 5 bases and J by 0 bases, with 20 bases left in between. Germline-derived CDR1 and CDR2 are LNHDA and SQIVND (reference sequence). This CDR3 comprises 18 residues. The CDR3 spells CASSLLGNSAGSGNTIYF. DNA for the CDR3: TGTGCCAGTAGTCTACTAGGAAACAGCGCCGGCTCTGGAAACACCATATATTTT.

V and J are TRBV28 and TRBJ1-2, with 7 nucleotides matching TRBD1. CDR3 length: 16 residues. The germline V gene has CDR1 MDHEN and CDR2 SYDVKM. Trimming at V came to 6 bases and at J to 4 bases, leaving 14 bases not matched to a gene. The CDR3 reads CASSLPGTGTAYGYTF. The CDR3 region has the DNA TGTGCCAGCAGCTTACCGGGGACCGGGACAGCCTATGGCTACACCTTC.

The CDR3 coding sequence is TGCGCCAGCAGCATGCGGGAGGGAGATGAGCAGTTCTTC. Its protein is CASSMREGDEQFF. V gene TRBV4-3 combines with J gene TRBJ2-1, with 9 bases identical to TRBD2. With V trimmed by 5 bases and J by 8 bases, 4 bases remained unmatched. This CDR3 region has 13 residues. Germline CDR1 and CDR2: LGHNA and YSLEER.

The chain recombines TRBV10-3 with TRBJ1-6, with D unresolved. The CDR3 is 15 amino acids. The germline V and J ends were trimmed by 0 bases and 7 bases, with 10 bases remaining between them. The germline gives CDR1 ENHRY, CDR2 SYGVKD. CDR3 sequence (DNA): TGTGCCATCAGTGAGTCGGGTCAGGCAAATTCACCCCTCCACTTT. Amino acid sequence: CAISESGQANSPLHF.

The genes are TRBV5-1 and TRBJ2-2; 9 nucleotides line up with TRBD2. Germline-derived CDR1 and CDR2 are SGHRS and YFSETQ. This CDR3 contains 14 residues. The trim removed 5 bases at V and 5 bases at J, leaving 4 bases unmatched. The CDR3 region is CASRGLAGTGELFF. The CDR3 DNA is TGCGCCAGCAGGGGTCTAGCGGGAACCGGGGAGCTGTTTTTT.

This clone was counted a single time. The genes are TRBV19 and TRBJ1-1; D perhaps matches TRBD1 (6 bases). The V gene's germline CDR1 is LNHDA and CDR2 SQIVND (reference sequence). The V and J ends lost 4 bases and 3 bases respectively, with 24 bases between them. The CDR3 extends over 18 amino acids. As DNA, the CDR3 is TGTGCCAGTAGTAACCCTTCCGATCCGACAGGCCGTCACACTGAAGCTTTCTTT. Protein sequence: CASSNPSDPTGRHTEAFF.

This rearrangement joins TRBV18 to TRBJ2-5; maybe TRBD1 (6 bases). V was pared by 6 bases and J by 3 bases, with 11 bases between. There are 13 residues in the CDR3. Germline CDR1 is KGHSH and CDR2 is LQKENI. The CDR3 nucleotides read TGTGCCAGCTCTGGGGGCAGGGAAGAGACCCAGTACTTC. It encodes CASSGGREETQYF.

The chain is built from TRBV4-3 and TRBJ1-4; TRBD1 agrees at 11 bases. This CDR3 region has 17 residues. V lost 2 bases and J lost 2; bases outside the gene matches: 4. CDR1 is LGHNA, CDR2 YSLEER, per germline. CDR3 protein: CASSQTGTGGTNEKLFF. The CDR3 bases are TGCGCCAGCAGCCAAACCGGGACAGGGGGGACTAATGAAAAACTGTTTTTT.

The gene calls are TRBV7-6 and TRBJ2-6, with 13 bases that match TRBD2. Germline V CDR1 and CDR2: SGHVS, FNYEAQ. The junction had 3 bases not matched to a gene; V was cut back by 4 bases and J by 0 bases. CDR3 length: 18 amino acids. The CDR3 nucleotides read TGTGCCAGCAGCTCGGGACTAGCGGGGTCCTCTGGGGCCAACGTCCTGACTTTC. It yields the protein CASSSGLAGSSGANVLTF.

The V and J genes are TRBV10-3 and TRBJ1-1, with D possibly being TRBD1 (5 bases). Germline CDR1 ENHRY, CDR2 SYGVKD. Deletions cut 0 bases from V and 5 bases from J, with 10 bases between. The CDR3 consists of 14 residues. This CDR3 reads CAISESEGATEAFF. The CDR3 DNA reads TGTGCCATCAGTGAGTCAGAAGGGGCGACTGAAGCTTTCTTT.

CDR3: CASSPPPINSYEQYF. In DNA form, the CDR3 reads TGTGCCAGCAGTCCACCCCCTATTAACTCCTACGAGCAGTACTTC. This rearrangement joins TRBV7-9 to TRBJ2-7; no definite D call. CDR1 SEHNR and CDR2 FQNEAQ come from the germline V gene (reference sequence). The V gene lost 6 bases and the J gene lost 0 bases, with 15 bases spanning the gap. The CDR3 runs 15 residues.

The J gene is TRBJ2-2, the V gene TRBV6-5; TRBD2 might be the D (5 bases). With 5 bases removed from V and 5 bases from J, the gap between germline ends came to 15 bases. This CDR3 has 15 residues. Germline V gives CDR1 MNHEY, CDR2 SVGAGI. The chain's CDR3 is CASSRSSAATGELFF. CDR3 in DNA: TGTGCCAGCAGTCGGAGTAGCGCTGCGACCGGGGAGCTGTTTTTT.